The 4 T cell receptor beta chains listed next were all sequenced from one sample in a study of control samples from healthy donors and cancer patients (dated by TCRdb to between 2020 and 2021). The method was the immunoSEQ multiplex PCR assay. The source is immuneACCESS, and TCRdb retained only in-frame sequences with V and J called. Part of the clones is not carried over; for the studies checked, unresolved V genes explain less than half of this, and the remainder is unexplained. The sample table contains 350,000 to 450,000 clones; only one count was recorded for more than 80% of them. The ten largest clones take up roughly 6.4% of the sample. The sample consisted of PBMCs. These receptors came from a man in his forties with head and neck cancer.

The chain uses TRBV27 and TRBJ2-3; TRBD2 aligns across 9 bases. The V segment lost 2 bases and the J segment 6 bases; nucleotides outside the gene matches: 9. This CDR3 is 16 amino acids long. CDR1 is MNHEY and CDR2 is SMNVEV in the germline V gene (reference sequence). In DNA form, the CDR3 reads TGTGCCAGCAGTTTAATGGCGGGGGGGCCGTTGGATACGCAGTATTTT. This encodes CASSLMAGGPLDTQYF.

The chain uses TRBV9 and TRBJ1-2; D is undetermined. The V gene lost 6 bases and the J gene lost 3 bases, with 12 bases spanning the gap. The germline V gene encodes CDR1 SGDLS and CDR2 YYNGEE. The CDR3 runs 13 residues. DNA for the CDR3: TGTGCCAGCACTGTCGGGCTGGACTATGGCTACACCTTC. Its protein is CASTVGLDYGYTF.

The J gene is TRBJ2-3, the V gene TRBV28; maybe TRBD2 (6 bases). This CDR3 has 12 residues. V was pared by 6 bases and J by 7 bases, with 11 bases between. Germline loops: CDR1 MDHEN, CDR2 SYDVKM. CDR3 bases: TGTGCCAGCAGGGGAGGACGGAATACGCAGTATTTT. Its protein product is CASRGGRNTQYF.

The gene calls are TRBV5-5 and TRBJ2-7; TRBD1 might be the D (6 bases). Between the trimmed V and J ends, which lost 2 bases and 1 base, there was a span of 13 bases. The CDR3 is 15 amino acids. The germline V gene encodes CDR1 SGHKS and CDR2 YYEKEE (reference sequence). The CDR3 nucleotides read TGTGCCAGCAGCTTAACAGGGACATTATCCTACGAGCAGTACTTC. Protein sequence: CASSLTGTLSYEQYF.